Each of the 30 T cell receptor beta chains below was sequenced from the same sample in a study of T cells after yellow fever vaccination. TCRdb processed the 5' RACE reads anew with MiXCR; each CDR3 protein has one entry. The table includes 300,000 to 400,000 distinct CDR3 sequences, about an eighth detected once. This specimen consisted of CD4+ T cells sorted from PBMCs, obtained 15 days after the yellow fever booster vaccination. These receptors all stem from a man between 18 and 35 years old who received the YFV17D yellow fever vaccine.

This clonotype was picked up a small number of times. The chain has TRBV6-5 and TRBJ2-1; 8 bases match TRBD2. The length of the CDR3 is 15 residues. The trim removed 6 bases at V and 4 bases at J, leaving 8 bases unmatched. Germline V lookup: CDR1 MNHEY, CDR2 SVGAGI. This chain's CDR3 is CASRLTSGIYNEQFF. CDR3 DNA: TGTGCCAGCAGACTTACTAGCGGAATATACAATGAGCAGTTCTTC.

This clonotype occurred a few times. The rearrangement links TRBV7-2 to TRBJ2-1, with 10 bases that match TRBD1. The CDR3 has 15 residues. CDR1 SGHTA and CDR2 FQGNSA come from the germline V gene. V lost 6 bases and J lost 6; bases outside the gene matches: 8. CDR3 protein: CASRPDRGLGNEQFF. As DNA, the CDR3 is TGTGCCAGCAGGCCAGACAGGGGGCTTGGCAATGAGCAGTTCTTC.

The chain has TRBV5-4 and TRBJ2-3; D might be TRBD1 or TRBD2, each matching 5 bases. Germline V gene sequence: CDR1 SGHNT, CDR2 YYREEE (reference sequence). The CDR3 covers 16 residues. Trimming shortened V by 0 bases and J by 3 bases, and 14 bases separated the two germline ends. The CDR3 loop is CASSLAGTRRTDTQYF. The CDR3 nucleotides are TGTGCCAGCAGCTTGGCCGGGACCCGGAGGACAGATACGCAGTATTTT. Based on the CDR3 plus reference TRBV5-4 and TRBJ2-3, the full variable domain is ETGVTQSPTHLIKTRGQQVTLRCSSQSGHNTVSWYQQALGQGPQFIFQYYREEENGRGNFPPRFSGLQFPNYSSELNVNALELDDSALYLCASSLAGTRRTDTQYFGPGTRLTVL.

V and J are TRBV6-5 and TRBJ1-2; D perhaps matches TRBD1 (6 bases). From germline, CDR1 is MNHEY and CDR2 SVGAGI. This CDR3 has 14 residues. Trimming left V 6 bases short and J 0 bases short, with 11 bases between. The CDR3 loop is CASSAYRANYGYTF. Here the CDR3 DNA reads TGTGCCAGCAGCGCATACAGGGCTAACTATGGCTACACCTTC.

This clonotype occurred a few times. CDR3 residues: CASSQETETYGYTF. In nucleotides, the CDR3 is TGCGCCAGCAGCCAAGAGACGGAGACCTATGGCTACACCTTC. The V gene is TRBV4-3, the J gene TRBJ1-2; D call uncertain. CDR1 is LGHNA and CDR2 is YSLEER in the germline V gene. This CDR3 has 14 residues. V was cut by 0 bases and J by 4 bases, with 9 bases left in between.

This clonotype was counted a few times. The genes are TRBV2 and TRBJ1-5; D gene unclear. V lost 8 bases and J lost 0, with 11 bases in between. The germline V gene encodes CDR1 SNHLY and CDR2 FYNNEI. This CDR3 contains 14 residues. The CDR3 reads CASANKNSNQPQHF. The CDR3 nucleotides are TGTGCCAGCGCGAACAAAAATAGCAATCAGCCCCAGCATTTT.

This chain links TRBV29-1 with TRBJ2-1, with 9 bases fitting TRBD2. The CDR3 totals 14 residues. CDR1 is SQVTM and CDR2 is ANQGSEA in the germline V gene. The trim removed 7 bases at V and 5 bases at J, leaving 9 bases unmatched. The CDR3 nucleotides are TGCAGCGCCCGGGATAGCGGGGGAAACAATGAGCAGTTCTTC. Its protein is CSARDSGGNNEQFF.

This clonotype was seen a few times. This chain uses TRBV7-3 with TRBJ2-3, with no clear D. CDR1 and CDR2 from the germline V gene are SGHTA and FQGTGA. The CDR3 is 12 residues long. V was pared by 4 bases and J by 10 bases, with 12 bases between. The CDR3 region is CASSSQFGAQYF. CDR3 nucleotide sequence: TGTGCCAGCAGCTCGCAATTTGGGGCGCAGTATTTT.

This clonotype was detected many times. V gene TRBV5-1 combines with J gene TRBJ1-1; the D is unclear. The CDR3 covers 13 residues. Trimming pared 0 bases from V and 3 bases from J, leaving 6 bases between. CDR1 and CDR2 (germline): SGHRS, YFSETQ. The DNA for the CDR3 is TGCGCCAGCAGCTTGGTAGAGGACACTGAAGCTTTCTTT. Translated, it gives CASSLVEDTEAFF. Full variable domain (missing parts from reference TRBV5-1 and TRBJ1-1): KAGVTQTPRYLIKTRGQQVTLSCSPISGHRSVSWYQQTPGQGLQFLFEYFSETQRNKGNFPGRFSGRQFSNSRSEMNVSTLELGDSALYLCASSLVEDTEAFFGQGTRLTVV.

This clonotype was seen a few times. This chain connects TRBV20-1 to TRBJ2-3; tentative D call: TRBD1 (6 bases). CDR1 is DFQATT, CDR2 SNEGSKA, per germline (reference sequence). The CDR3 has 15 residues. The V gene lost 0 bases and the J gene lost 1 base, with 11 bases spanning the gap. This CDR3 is CSARDGAGGTDTQYF. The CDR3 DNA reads TGCAGTGCTAGAGATGGGGCAGGGGGCACAGATACGCAGTATTTT.

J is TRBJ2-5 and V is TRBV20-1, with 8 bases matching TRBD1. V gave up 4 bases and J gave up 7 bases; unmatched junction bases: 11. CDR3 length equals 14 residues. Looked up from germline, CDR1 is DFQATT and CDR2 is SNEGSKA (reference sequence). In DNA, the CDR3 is TGCAGTGCTAACCGGGACAGGAGCCTCGCGACCCAGTACTTC. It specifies CSANRDRSLATQYF.

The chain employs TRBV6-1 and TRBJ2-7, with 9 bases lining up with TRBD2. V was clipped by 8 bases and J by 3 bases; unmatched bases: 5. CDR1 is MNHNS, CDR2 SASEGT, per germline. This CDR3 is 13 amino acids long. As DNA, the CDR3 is TGTGCCAGCCACCTTAGCGGGGGCTACGAGCAGTACTTC. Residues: CASHLSGGYEQYF.

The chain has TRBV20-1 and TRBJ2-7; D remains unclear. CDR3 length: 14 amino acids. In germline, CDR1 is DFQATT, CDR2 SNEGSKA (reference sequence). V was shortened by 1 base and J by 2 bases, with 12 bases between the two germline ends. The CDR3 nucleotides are TGCAGTGCTAGAGTCAGGATTGGTACCTACGAGCAGTACTTC. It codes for CSARVRIGTYEQYF.

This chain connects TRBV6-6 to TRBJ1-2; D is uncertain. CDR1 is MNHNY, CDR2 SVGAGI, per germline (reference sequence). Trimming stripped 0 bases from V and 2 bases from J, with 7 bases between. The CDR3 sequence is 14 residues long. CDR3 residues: CASSYSDENYGYTF. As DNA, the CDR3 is TGTGCCAGCAGTTACTCGGATGAGAACTATGGCTACACCTTC.

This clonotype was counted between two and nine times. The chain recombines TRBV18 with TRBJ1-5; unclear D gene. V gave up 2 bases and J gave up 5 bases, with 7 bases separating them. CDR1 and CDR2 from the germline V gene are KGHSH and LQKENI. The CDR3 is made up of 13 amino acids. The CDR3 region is CASSPIQDQPQHF. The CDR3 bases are TGTGCCAGCTCACCAATTCAGGATCAGCCCCAGCATTTT.

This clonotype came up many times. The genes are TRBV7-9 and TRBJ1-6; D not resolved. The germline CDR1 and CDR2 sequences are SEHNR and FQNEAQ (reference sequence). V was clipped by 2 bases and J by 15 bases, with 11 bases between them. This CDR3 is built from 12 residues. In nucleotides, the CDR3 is TGTGCCAGCAGCTTAACCGACCTTGTCCTCCACTTT. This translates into CASSLTDLVLHF.

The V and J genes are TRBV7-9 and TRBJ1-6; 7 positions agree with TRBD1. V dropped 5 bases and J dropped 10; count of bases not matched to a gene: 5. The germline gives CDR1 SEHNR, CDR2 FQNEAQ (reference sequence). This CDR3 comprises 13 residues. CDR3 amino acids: CASSLGTASPLHF. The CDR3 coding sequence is TGTGCCAGCAGCCTCGGGACAGCCTCACCCCTCCACTTT.

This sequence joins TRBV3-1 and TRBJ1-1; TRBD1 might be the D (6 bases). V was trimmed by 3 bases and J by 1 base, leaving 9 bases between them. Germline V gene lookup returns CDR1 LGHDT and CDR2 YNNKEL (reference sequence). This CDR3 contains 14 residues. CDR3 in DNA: TGTGCCAGCAGCCATGGACAGCAGAACACTGAAGCTTTCTTT. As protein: CASSHGQQNTEAFF. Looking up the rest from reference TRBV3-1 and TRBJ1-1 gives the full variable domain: DTAVSQTPKYLVTQMGNDKSIKCEQNLGHDTMYWYKQDSKKFLKIMFSYNNKELIINETVPNRFSPKSPDKAHLNLHINSLELGDSAVYFCASSHGQQNTEAFFGQGTRLTVV.

The CDR3 loop reads CASSLEQPTGELFF. The DNA for the CDR3 is TGCGCCAGCAGCTTGGAACAACCCACCGGGGAGCTGTTTTTT. V and J are TRBV5-1 and TRBJ2-2; D is undetermined. The CDR3 totals 14 residues. Germline CDR1 and CDR2: SGHRS and YFSETQ. The V end was cut by 0 bases, the J end by 4 bases, with 7 bases between.

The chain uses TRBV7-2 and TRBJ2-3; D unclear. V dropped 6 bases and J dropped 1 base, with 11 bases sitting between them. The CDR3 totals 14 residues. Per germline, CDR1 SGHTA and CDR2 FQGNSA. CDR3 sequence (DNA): TGTGCCAGCAGTCAAGTTTTTCGCACAGATACGCAGTATTTT. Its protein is CASSQVFRTDTQYF. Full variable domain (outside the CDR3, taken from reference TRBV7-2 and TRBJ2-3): GAGVSQSPSNKVTEKGKDVELRCDPISGHTALYWYRQSLGQGLEFLIYFQGNSAPDKSGLPSDRFSAERTGGSVSTLTIQRTQQEDSAVYLCASSQVFRTDTQYFGPGTRLTVL.

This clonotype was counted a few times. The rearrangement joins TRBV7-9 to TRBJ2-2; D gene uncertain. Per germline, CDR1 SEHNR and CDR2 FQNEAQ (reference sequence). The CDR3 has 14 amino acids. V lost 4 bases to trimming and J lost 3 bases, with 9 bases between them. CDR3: CASSYGSYTGELFF. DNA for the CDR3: TGTGCCAGCAGCTACGGGTCCTACACCGGGGAGCTGTTTTTT.

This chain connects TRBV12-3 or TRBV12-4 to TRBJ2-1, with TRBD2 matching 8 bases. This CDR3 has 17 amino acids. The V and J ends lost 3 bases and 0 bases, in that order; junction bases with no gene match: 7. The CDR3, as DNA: TGTGCCAGCAGTTTTGTGGCGGGGGGATACTCCTACAATGAGCAGTTCTTC. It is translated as CASSFVAGGYSYNEQFF.

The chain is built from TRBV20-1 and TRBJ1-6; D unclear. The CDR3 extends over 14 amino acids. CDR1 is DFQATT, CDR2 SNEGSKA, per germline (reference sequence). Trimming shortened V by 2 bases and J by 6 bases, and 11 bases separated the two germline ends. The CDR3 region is CSARKQTRNSPLHF. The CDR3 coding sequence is TGCAGTGCTAGAAAACAGACCCGTAATTCACCCCTCCACTTT.

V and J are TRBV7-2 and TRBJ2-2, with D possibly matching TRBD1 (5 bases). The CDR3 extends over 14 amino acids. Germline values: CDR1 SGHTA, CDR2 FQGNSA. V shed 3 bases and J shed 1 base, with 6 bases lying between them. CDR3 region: CASSFRGNTGELFF. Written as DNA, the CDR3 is TGTGCCAGCAGCTTTAGGGGGAACACCGGGGAGCTGTTTTTT.

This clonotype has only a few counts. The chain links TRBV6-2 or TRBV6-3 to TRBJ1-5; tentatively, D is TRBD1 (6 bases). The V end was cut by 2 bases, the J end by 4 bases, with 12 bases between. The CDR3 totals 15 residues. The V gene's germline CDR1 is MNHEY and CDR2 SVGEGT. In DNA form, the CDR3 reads TGTGCCAGCAGTTACAGCTACACAGGGAATCAGCCCCAGCATTTT. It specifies CASSYSYTGNQPQHF.

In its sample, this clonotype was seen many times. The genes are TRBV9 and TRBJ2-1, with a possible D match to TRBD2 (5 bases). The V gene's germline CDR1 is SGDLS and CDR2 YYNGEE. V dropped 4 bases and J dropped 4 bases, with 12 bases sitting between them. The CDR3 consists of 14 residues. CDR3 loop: CASSLTGGYNEQFF. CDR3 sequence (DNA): TGTGCCAGCAGCCTTACCGGCGGGTACAATGAGCAGTTCTTC. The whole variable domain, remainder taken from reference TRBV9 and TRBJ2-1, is DSGVTQTPKHLITATGQRVTLRCSPRSGDLSVYWYQQSLDQGLQFLIQYYNGEERAKGNILERFSAQQFPDLHSELNLSSLELGDSALYFCASSLTGGYNEQFFGPGTRLTVL.

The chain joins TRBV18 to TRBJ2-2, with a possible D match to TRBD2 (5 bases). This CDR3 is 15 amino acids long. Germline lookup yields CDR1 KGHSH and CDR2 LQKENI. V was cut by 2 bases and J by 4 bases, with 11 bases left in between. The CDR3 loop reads CASSPMDGGTGELFF. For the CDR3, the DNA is TGTGCCAGCTCACCAATGGACGGAGGCACCGGGGAGCTGTTTTTT.

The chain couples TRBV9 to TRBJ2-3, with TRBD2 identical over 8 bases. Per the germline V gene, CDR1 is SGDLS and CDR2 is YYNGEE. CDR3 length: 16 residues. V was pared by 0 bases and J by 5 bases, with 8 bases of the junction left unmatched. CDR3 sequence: CASSVGRGGNIDTQYF. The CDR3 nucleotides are TGTGCCAGCAGCGTAGGACGGGGGGGCAATATAGATACGCAGTATTTT.

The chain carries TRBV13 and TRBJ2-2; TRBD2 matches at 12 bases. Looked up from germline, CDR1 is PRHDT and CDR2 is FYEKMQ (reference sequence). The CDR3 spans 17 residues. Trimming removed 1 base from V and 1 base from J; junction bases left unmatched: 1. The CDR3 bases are TGTGCCAGCAGCTTAGAGGGACTAGCGGGGAACACCGGGGAGCTGTTTTTT. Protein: CASSLEGLAGNTGELFF.

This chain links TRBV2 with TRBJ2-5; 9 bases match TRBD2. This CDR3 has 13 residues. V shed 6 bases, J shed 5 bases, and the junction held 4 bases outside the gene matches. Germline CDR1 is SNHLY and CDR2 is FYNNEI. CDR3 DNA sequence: TGTGCCAGCAGCGCGGGGGGGCGGGAGACCCAGTACTTC. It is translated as CASSAGGRETQYF.